Listed below are T cell receptor beta chains from one sample, sequenced in a study of blood T cell repertoires in COVID-19. The table came from immunoSEQ multiplex PCR; TCRdb's copy has only in-frame clones and leaves some out. The sample has 110,000 or so clones, about 85% seen once. The sequenced sample was peripheral blood. These receptors were collected from a man over 45 with acute or convalescent COVID-19. Each CDR3 is given without its conserved first and last residue.

j_call v_call cdr3_aa
TRBJ2-2 TRBV2 ASSPPGLATGELF
TRBJ2-2 TRBV9 ASSGHRGGALF
TRBJ2-3 TRBV5-1 ASTRFQGTDTQY
TRBJ2-2 TRBV29-1 SARRGGLAGELF
TRBJ1-1 TRBV30 AWSQQNTEAF
TRBJ1-1 TRBV15 ATSRDKNTEAF
TRBJ1-1 TRBV6-6 ASSYNRAATEAF
TRBJ1-1 TRBV6-5 ASSYGVGRVDTEAF
TRBJ2-3 TRBV7-2 ASSLGLGTDTQY
TRBJ2-3 TRBV12-5 ASALRGWDTQY
TRBJ1-6 TRBV3-1/TRBV3-2 ASSQAGQGARNSPLH
TRBJ2-5 TRBV5-1 ASSLEVSGGWETQY
TRBJ1-1 TRBV30 AWIPPGVLREAF
TRBJ2-7 TRBV27 ASSAQRGHEQY
TRBJ2-1 TRBV24-1 ATSDSDRYNEQF
TRBJ1-1 TRBV9 ASSPTGTGAYNTEAF
TRBJ1-3 TRBV2 ASTPPDSPGNTIY
TRBJ2-2 TRBV18 ASSPRPSENTGELF
TRBJ2-7 TRBV5-8 ASTPLPRDRGYEQY
TRBJ1-1 TRBV2 ASRQGVNTEAF
TRBJ1-2 TRBV7-9 ASSLQQGYGYT
TRBJ2-3 TRBV10-3 AISESGGKSTDTQY
TRBJ1-5 TRBV28 ASSQDDREAQPQH
TRBJ1-3 TRBV6-1 ASSDRDYSGNTIY
TRBJ2-3 TRBV13 ASSSNPQPGGYTDTQY
TRBJ1-1 TRBV4-2 ASSQEEGQGVTEAF
TRBJ1-2 TRBV28 ASSSYGSSYGYT
TRBJ2-7 TRBV7-9 ASSLQGFPYEQY
TRBJ2-3 TRBV15 ATSSLRGYSTDTQY
TRBJ1-1 TRBV28 ASSLPGSYTEAF
TRBJ1-2 TRBV6-5 ASRKLQGANYGYT
TRBJ2-5 TRBV28 ASKAGQETQY
TRBJ1-3 TRBV19 ASSIGVAGNTIY